This paragraph covers one T cell receptor beta chain sequence. What this receptor recognizes is not known. Per-base quality was not reported, and no clone a single base away is much larger than it. This entry is derived from a study of graft-versus-host responses after intestinal transplantation (dated by TCRdb to about 2021). Regarding the complete study: Recipients received multivisceral, liver-intestinal, or isolated intestinal transplants. Anti-thymocyte globulin induction was given to all recipients, followed by maintenance tacrolimus and steroids for 2 to 3 years. Graft-versus-host and host-versus-graft alloreactive T cell clones were tracked in the graft, circulation and bone marrow after intestinal transplantation using bulk TCR-beta CDR3 sequencing. To identify alloreactive clones, pre-transplant mixed lymphocyte reaction products were sequenced and then compared with unstimulated pre-transplant donor and recipient T cells. The cohort enrolled 24 intestinal transplant recipients, one of whom was a retransplant, and a few patients without pretransplant specimens were excluded. A peak of at least 4% donor T cells among recipient peripheral blood mononuclear cells was the definition used for donor T cell macrochimerism. Rather than being sequenced by the commercial service, samples from a few later patients were sequenced in-house on an Illumina MiSeq and processed with MiXCR. The full study reports these points: Patients with donor T cell macrochimerism had high GvH to HvG T cell clonal ratios in their allografts. Early after transplant, declines in HvG clones were associated with peak levels of circulating GvH clones. GvH clones were detected in recipient bone marrow, and some of these GvH clones were observed earlier in ileal mucosa or blood, consistent with an intestinal mucosal origin. The relatively low number and heterogeneity of intestinal transplant patients limited the conclusions.

The CDR3 numbers 14 residues from cysteine through phenylalanine. This entry keeps only the CDR3 DNA: 42 bases, framed from base 1. Relative to germline, V is 4 bases shorter and J is 6 bases shorter, with 15 bases between their ends. The germline V gene encodes CDR1 SQVTM and CDR2 ANQGSEA. The receptor library was made with the immunoSEQ multiplex PCR assay. Adaptive Biotechnologies carried out high-throughput TCR-beta CDR3 sequencing of genomic DNA for most patients. Concerning the study's data processing: Adaptive's ImmunoSEQ software was the source of the TCR sequencing data for about 17 patients, while a few other patients were processed with MiXCR and VDJtools. CDR3 nucleotide sequences shared between donor and recipient were removed because the origin of such sequences could not be assigned. Alloreactive clones required at least 2-fold expansion over unstimulated cells and minimum CFSE-low frequency of 0.002% (template counts) or 0.001% (read counts). A clone was considered mappable if detected in the sequenced pre-transplant spleen, lymph node, or MLR CFSE-low populations of the donor or recipient. Cumulative frequency of alloreactive clones was calculated as a percentage of all sequences weighted by copy number. TCRdb holds this immuneACCESS table with in-frame rearrangements only. Some clones are missing; in checked studies, unresolved V genes explain under half, and the rest has no known cause. V and J calls and clone size come straight from that table; D and trimming were deduced from the DNA. Present in this sample are 65,000 to 85,000 clones, over 85% of which were seen just once. The ten most abundant clones make up roughly 6.7% of the sample.

Bone marrow was aspirated after transplant from the posterior iliac crest or another site chosen by the physician. Sequenced here: bone marrow, sampled around 730 days after intestinal transplantation. Recombination joined TRBV29-1 with TRBJ2-2; perhaps TRBD1 is the D gene, with 6 bases matching. This TCR was sampled from a human patient who received an intestinal transplant, so some T cells may come from the graft donor. CDR3 reads: CSVVTGTVAGELFF. At the DNA level, the sequence is TGCAGCGTTGTTACAGGGACCGTGGCCGGGGAGCTGTTTTTT.